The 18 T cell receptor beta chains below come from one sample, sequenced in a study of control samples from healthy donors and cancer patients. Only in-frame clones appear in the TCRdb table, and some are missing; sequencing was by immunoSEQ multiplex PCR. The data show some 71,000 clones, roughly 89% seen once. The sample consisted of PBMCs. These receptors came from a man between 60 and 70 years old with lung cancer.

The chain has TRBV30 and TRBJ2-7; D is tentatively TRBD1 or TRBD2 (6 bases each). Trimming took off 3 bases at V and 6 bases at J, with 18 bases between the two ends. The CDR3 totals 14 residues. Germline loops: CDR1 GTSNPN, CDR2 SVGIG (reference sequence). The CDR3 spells CAWSGGGGLGEQYF. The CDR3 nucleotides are TGTGCCTGGAGCGGCGGTGGGGGGCTGGGCGAGCAGTACTTC.

DNA for the CDR3: TGCGCCAGCAAAGTTCAGGGGTCTACGAACACTGAAGCTTTCTTT. This sequence encodes CASKVQGSTNTEAFF. The chain links TRBV5-1 to TRBJ1-1; D is possibly TRBD1 (6 bases). Trimming removed 6 bases from V and 1 base from J, with 16 bases in between. Germline CDR1 and CDR2: SGHRS and YFSETQ. This CDR3 contains 15 residues. Using reference TRBV5-1 and TRBJ1-1 for the parts outside the CDR3, the full variable domain is KAGVTQTPRYLIKTRGQQVTLSCSPISGHRSVSWYQQTPGQGLQFLFEYFSETQRNKGNFPGRFSGRQFSNSRSEMNVSTLELGDSALYLCASKVQGSTNTEAFFGQGTRLTVV.

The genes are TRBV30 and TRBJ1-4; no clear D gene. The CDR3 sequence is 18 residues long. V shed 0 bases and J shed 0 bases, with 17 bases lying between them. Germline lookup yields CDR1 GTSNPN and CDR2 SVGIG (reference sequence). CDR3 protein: CAWSVRASGSATNEKLFF. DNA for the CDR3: TGTGCCTGGAGTGTACGGGCCAGCGGGTCTGCAACTAATGAAAAACTGTTTTTT.

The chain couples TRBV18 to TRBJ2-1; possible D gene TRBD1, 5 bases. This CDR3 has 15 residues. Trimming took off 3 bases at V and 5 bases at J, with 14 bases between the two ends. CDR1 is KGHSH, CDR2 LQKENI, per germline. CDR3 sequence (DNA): TGTGCCAGCTCACCGTTTCAGGGTATGGACAATGAGCAGTTCTTC. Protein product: CASSPFQGMDNEQFF.

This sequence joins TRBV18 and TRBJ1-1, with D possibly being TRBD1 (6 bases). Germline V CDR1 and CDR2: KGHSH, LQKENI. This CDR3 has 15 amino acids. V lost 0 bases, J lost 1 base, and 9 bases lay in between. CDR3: CASSPPEGGNTEAFF. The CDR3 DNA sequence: TGTGCCAGCTCACCACCGGAAGGGGGGAACACTGAAGCTTTCTTT.

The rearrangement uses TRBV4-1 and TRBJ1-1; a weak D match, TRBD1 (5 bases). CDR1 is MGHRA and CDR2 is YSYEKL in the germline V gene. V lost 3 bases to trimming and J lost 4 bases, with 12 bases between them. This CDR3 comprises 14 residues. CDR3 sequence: CASSHKFGGTEAFF. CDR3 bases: TGCGCCAGCAGCCACAAATTCGGGGGCACTGAAGCTTTCTTT.

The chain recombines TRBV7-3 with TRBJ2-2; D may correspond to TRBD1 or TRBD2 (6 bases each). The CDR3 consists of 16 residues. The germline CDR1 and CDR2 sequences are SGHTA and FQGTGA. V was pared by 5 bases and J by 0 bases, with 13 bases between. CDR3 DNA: TGTGCCAGCAGCGAACAGGGACTTTCGAACACCGGGGAGCTGTTTTTT. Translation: CASSEQGLSNTGELFF. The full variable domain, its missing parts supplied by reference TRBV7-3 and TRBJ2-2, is GAGVSQTPSNKVTEKGKYVELRCDPISGHTALYWYRQSLGQGPEFLIYFQGTGAADDSGLPNDRFFAVRPEGSVSTLKIQRTERGDSAVYLCASSEQGLSNTGELFFGEGSRLTVL.

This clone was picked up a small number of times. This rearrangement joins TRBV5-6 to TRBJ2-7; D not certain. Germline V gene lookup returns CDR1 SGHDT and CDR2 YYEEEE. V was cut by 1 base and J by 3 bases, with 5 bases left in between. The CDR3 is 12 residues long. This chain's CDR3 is CASSLMGYEQYV. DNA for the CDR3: TGTGCCAGCAGCTTGATGGGCTACGAGCAGTACGTC.

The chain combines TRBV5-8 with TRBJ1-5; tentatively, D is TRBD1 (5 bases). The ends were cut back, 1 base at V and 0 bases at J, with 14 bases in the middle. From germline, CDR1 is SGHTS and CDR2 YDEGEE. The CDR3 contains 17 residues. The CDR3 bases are TGTGCCAGCAGCTTGATGGGACGGACGGATAGCAATCAGCCCCAGCATTTT. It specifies CASSLMGRTDSNQPQHF.

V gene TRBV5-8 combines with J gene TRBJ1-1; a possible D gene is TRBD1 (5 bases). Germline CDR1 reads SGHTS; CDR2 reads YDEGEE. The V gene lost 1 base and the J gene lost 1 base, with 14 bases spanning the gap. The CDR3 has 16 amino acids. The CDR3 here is CASSLFGGRWNTEAFF. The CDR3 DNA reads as TGTGCCAGCAGCTTGTTCGGGGGACGGTGGAACACTGAAGCTTTCTTT.

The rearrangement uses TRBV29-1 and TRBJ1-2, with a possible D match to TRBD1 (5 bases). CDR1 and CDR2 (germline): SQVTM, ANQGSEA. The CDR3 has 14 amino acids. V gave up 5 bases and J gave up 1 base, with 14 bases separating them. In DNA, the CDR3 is TGCAGCGTTCTAAAGGGAGGGGATAACTATGGCTACACCTTC. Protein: CSVLKGGDNYGYTF.

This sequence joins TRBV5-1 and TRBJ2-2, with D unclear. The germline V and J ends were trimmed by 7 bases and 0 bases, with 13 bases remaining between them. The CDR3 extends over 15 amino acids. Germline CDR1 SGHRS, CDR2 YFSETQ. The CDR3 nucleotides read TGCGCCAGCTGCCCCAGAGATACGAACACCGGGGAGCTGTTTTTT. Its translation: CASCPRDTNTGELFF. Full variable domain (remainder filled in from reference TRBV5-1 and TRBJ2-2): KAGVTQTPRYLIKTRGQQVTLSCSPISGHRSVSWYQQTPGQGLQFLFEYFSETQRNKGNFPGRFSGRQFSNSRSEMNVSTLELGDSALYLCASCPRDTNTGELFFGEGSRLTVL.

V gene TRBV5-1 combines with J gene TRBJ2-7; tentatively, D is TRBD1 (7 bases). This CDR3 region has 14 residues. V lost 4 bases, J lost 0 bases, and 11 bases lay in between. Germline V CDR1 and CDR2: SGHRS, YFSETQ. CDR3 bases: TGCGCCAGCAGCCGGGGGACAGACTCCTACGAGCAGTACTTC. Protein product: CASSRGTDSYEQYF.

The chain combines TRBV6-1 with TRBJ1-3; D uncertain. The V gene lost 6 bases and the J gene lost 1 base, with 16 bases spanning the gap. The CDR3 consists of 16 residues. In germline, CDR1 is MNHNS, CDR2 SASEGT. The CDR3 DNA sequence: TGTGCCAGCAGCGAACGCGGGGTTCTGTCTGGAAACACCATATATTTT. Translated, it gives CASSERGVLSGNTIYF.

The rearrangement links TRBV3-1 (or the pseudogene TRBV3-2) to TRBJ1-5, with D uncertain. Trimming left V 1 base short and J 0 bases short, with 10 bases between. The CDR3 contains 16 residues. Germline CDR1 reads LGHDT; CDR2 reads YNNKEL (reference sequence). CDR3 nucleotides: TGTGCCAGCAGCCAAGGCGGATCGAGTAGCAATCAGCCCCAGCATTTT. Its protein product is CASSQGGSSSNQPQHF.

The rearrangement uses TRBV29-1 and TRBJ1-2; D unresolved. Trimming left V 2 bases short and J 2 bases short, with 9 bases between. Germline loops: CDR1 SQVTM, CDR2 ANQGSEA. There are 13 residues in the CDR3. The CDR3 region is CSVEPQDNYGYTF. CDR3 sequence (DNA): TGCAGCGTTGAACCTCAGGACAACTATGGCTACACCTTC.

The CDR3 coding sequence is TGTGCCAGCAGCCCGCAGTCAGGAGTCTATGGCTACACCTTC. Translated: CASSPQSGVYGYTF. The chain combines TRBV7-2 with TRBJ1-2, with D unresolved. The V end lost 5 bases, the J end lost 4 bases, and 14 bases lay between the germline ends. This CDR3 has 14 amino acids. Germline V gene data show CDR1 as SGHTA and CDR2 as FQGNSA.

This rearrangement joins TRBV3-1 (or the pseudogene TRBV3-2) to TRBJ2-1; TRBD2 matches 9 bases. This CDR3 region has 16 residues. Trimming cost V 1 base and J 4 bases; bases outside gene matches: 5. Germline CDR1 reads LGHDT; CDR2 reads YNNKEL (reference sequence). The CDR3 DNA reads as TGTGCCAGCAGCCAAGTCGGCGGGAGGGGGTACAATGAGCAGTTCTTC. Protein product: CASSQVGGRGYNEQFF.